The next 26 T cell receptor beta chains were all read from a single sample in a study of metastatic and nonmetastatic thyroid tumors. All patients were treatment-naive before thyroid surgery. TCRdb re-called clones from the PCR reads using MiXCR. The table has approximately 5,400 clones, approximately 30% seen once. Material: adjacent normal tissue. The receptors come from a female donor with papillary thyroid cancer or a benign thyroid nodule (not recorded which). Some clones in this sample may be carry-over from other donors' samples.

CDR3 protein: CASAFWGDTQYF. The CDR3 DNA follows: TGTGCCAGCGCTTTTTGGGGAGATACGCAGTATTTT. The chain combines TRBV6-1 with TRBJ2-3; D remains ambiguous. Deletions cut 8 bases from V and 5 bases from J, with 11 bases between. This CDR3 spans 12 amino acids. The germline V gene encodes CDR1 MNHNS and CDR2 SASEGT.

The gene calls are TRBV15 and TRBJ1-6; weak D call: TRBD1 (5 bases). V shed 3 bases and J shed 8 bases, with 8 bases lying between them. The germline V gene has CDR1 LNHNV and CDR2 YYDKDF (reference sequence). The CDR3 length is 13 residues. CDR3: CATSRSRDSPLHF. For the CDR3, the DNA is TGTGCCACCAGCAGGAGCAGGGATTCACCCCTCCACTTT.

This clone showed up just a few times. This chain connects TRBV12-3 or TRBV12-4 to TRBJ2-2; no definite D call. CDR3 length equals 12 residues. Between the trimmed V and J ends, which lost 7 bases and 8 bases, there was a span of 11 bases. The CDR3 region is CASILGRGELFF. CDR3 in DNA: TGTGCCAGCATCCTAGGGCGGGGGGAGCTGTTTTTT.

The chain carries TRBV30 and TRBJ2-2, with 13 positions matching TRBD2. Looked up from germline, CDR1 is GTSNPN and CDR2 is SVGIG (reference sequence). J lost 6 bases, V lost 8 bases, and 0 bases had no gene match. The CDR3 contains 12 residues. The CDR3 coding sequence is TGTGCCGGACTAGCGGGAGCCGGGGAGCTGTTTTTT. Protein sequence: CAGLAGAGELFF.

A single count supports this clone. The chain joins TRBV3-1 to TRBJ2-7; no clear D. Germline CDR1 and CDR2: LGHDT and YNNKEL (reference sequence). This CDR3 is 14 amino acids long. With 3 bases removed from V and 2 bases from J, the gap between germline ends came to 11 bases. CDR3 coding DNA: TGTGCCAGCAGCCAGCGTCACTCGACCTACGAGCAGTACTTC. It specifies CASSQRHSTYEQYF.

This clone was seen only a few times. An end of the junction differs from the germline gene, which may be a read error. The chain recombines TRBV12-3 or TRBV12-4 with TRBJ2-2, with a possible D match to TRBD1 (6 bases). This CDR3 contains 16 residues. The CDR3 DNA reads TGTGCCAGCAGTTTCCAAGAAGGGGGTTACACCGGGGAGATGTTTTTT. Translating gives CASSFQEGGYTGEMFF.

As regards this clone: A junction end diverges from the germline sequence, so it may reflect a read error. The chain employs TRBV15 and TRBJ2-2; TRBD2 is a possible D gene (5 bases). The CDR3 consists of 16 residues. Germline CDR1 reads LNHNV; CDR2 reads YYDKDF (reference sequence). The CDR3 is CATSRGRQASTGELFF. CDR3 DNA sequence: TGTGCCACCAGCAGGGGCAGGCAAGCGAGCACCGGGGAACTGTTTTTT.

In this sample, this clone is medium-sized. The genes are TRBV5-6 and TRBJ2-5; no firm D call. The V and J ends lost 2 bases and 1 base respectively, with 9 bases between them. Germline CDR1 SGHDT, CDR2 YYEEEE. The CDR3 consists of 14 residues. CDR3 sequence: CASSFSGSQETQYF. The CDR3 nucleotides read TGTGCCAGCAGCTTCTCAGGCAGCCAAGAGACCCAGTACTTC.

The chain is built from TRBV2 and TRBJ1-2, with 7 bases fitting TRBD1. CDR1 is SNHLY and CDR2 is FYNNEI in the germline V gene. There are 14 residues in the CDR3. V lost 6 bases and J lost 4; bases outside the gene matches: 8. Here the CDR3 DNA reads TGTGCCAGCAGCGATGCCGGGACAGCCTATGGCTACACCTTC. Protein sequence: CASSDAGTAYGYTF.

This clone was counted only a few times. CDR3 nucleotides: TGTGCCAGCACCTACATAGGACGGCAGCGCGAGCAGTACTTC. Translating gives CASTYIGRQREQYF. The chain combines TRBV6-1 with TRBJ2-7; no reliable D call. Germline CDR1 reads MNHNS; CDR2 reads SASEGT. Trimming cost V 7 bases and J 6 bases, with 19 bases left between them. The CDR3 runs 14 residues.

V usage is TRBV24-1 and J usage is TRBJ2-7; 7 positions match TRBD2. The length of the CDR3 is 15 residues. With V trimmed by 1 base and J by 3 bases, 5 bases remained unmatched. CDR1 and CDR2 from the germline V gene are KGHDR and SFDVKD. The CDR3 spells CATSDLAGLNYEQYF. The DNA for the CDR3 is TGTGCCACCAGTGATTTAGCGGGGCTTAACTACGAGCAGTACTTC.

V and J are TRBV10-3 and TRBJ2-2, with 9 bases that match TRBD2. Per the germline V gene, CDR1 is ENHRY and CDR2 is SYGVKD. The CDR3 runs to 17 residues. Trimming at V came to 10 bases and at J to 2 bases, leaving 14 bases not matched to a gene. The CDR3 sequence is CATMKLSGGVNTGELFF. Here the CDR3 DNA reads TGTGCCACTATGAAACTTAGCGGGGGAGTTAACACCGGGGAGCTGTTTTTT.

This chain connects TRBV5-1 to TRBJ2-3; 7 nucleotides match TRBD1. Germline CDR1 and CDR2: SGHRS and YFSETQ. The CDR3 is 17 amino acids. V lost 0 bases and J lost 4; bases outside the gene matches: 11. The CDR3 bases are TGCGCCAGCAGCTTGGACCTTGTAGGGGGCGCGGCAGATACGCAGTATTTT. Translated: CASSLDLVGGAADTQYF.

The CDR3 sequence: CASRPGGDSPLHF. CDR3 sequence (DNA): TGCGCCAGCCGACCGGGCGGTGATTCACCCCTCCACTTT. The chain employs TRBV5-1 and TRBJ1-6; D is unclear. CDR1 is SGHRS, CDR2 YFSETQ, per germline. V lost 7 bases and J 8 bases, leaving 13 bases between the germline ends. The CDR3 covers 13 residues.

The chain employs TRBV5-1 and TRBJ1-6; the D gene is possibly TRBD1 (5 bases). The CDR3 sequence is 15 residues long. Germline V gene lookup returns CDR1 SGHRS and CDR2 YFSETQ. The V gene lost 0 bases and the J gene lost 8 bases, with 12 bases spanning the gap. Here the CDR3 reads CASSLDGGSDSPLHF. CDR3 DNA: TGCGCCAGCAGCTTGGATGGGGGGTCGGATTCACCCCTCCACTTT. The full variable domain, with the rest looked up from reference TRBV5-1 and TRBJ1-6, is KAGVTQTPRYLIKTRGQQVTLSCSPISGHRSVSWYQQTPGQGLQFLFEYFSETQRNKGNFPGRFSGRQFSNSRSEMNVSTLELGDSALYLCASSLDGGSDSPLHFGNGTRLTVT.

This clone qualifies as medium-sized. The rearrangement uses TRBV30 and TRBJ2-7; D gene uncertain. The CDR3 consists of 13 residues. Germline lookup yields CDR1 GTSNPN and CDR2 SVGIG (reference sequence). Deletions cut 5 bases from V and 6 bases from J, with 17 bases between. CDR3 amino acids: CAWGWTLAGEQYF. CDR3 coding DNA: TGTGCCTGGGGCTGGACCCTGGCAGGCGAGCAGTACTTC.

The rearrangement joins TRBV6-1 to TRBJ1-6, with no clear D. Germline CDR1 and CDR2: MNHNS and SASEGT. There are 13 residues in the CDR3. V was shortened by 5 bases and J by 7 bases, with 9 bases between the two germline ends. The CDR3 region has the DNA TGTGCCAGCAGTTTAGCCTGGAATTCACCCCTCCACTTT. Its protein product is CASSLAWNSPLHF.

The chain employs TRBV20-1 and TRBJ2-3, with 9 bases that match TRBD1. Looked up from germline, CDR1 is DFQATT and CDR2 is SNEGSKA (reference sequence). The CDR3 is made up of 14 amino acids. The CDR3 DNA reads as TGCAGCGGTGAACAGGGGGCCGGGACAGATACGCAGTATTTT. It translates to CSGEQGAGTDTQYF.

The J gene is TRBJ2-3, the V gene TRBV7-3; TRBD2 matches 7 bases. After removal of 1 base from V and 5 bases from J, the junction contained 3 bases not matched to a gene. The length of the CDR3 is 14 residues. Germline values: CDR1 SGHTA, CDR2 FQGTGA. The CDR3 sequence: CASSLNGRKDTQYF. The CDR3 DNA sequence: TGTGCCAGCAGCTTAAACGGGAGGAAAGATACGCAGTATTTT.

This clone was seen more than once but under ten times. The chain carries TRBV29-1 and TRBJ1-5, with TRBD1 as a possible D gene (5 bases). V lost 6 bases and J 4 bases, leaving 13 bases between the germline ends. This CDR3 region has 13 residues. Germline-derived CDR1 and CDR2 are SQVTM and ANQGSEA. The CDR3 nucleotides are TGCAGCGTCCTGGGGCAGCCTAATCAGCCCCAGCATTTT. This sequence encodes CSVLGQPNQPQHF.

The chain carries TRBV27 and TRBJ2-7; TRBD1 is a possible D gene (6 bases). CDR3 size: 13 residues. CDR1 MNHEY and CDR2 SMNVEV come from the germline V gene (reference sequence). Trimming stripped 5 bases from V and 2 bases from J, with 10 bases between. The CDR3 loop is CASSPGQPYEQYF. In DNA form, the CDR3 reads TGTGCCAGCAGTCCCGGACAGCCCTACGAGCAGTACTTC.

V usage is TRBV28 and J usage is TRBJ1-2; the D is unclear. V was pared by 11 bases and J by 8 bases, with 24 bases between. Germline CDR1 MDHEN, CDR2 SYDVKM. The length of the CDR3 is 14 residues. In nucleotides, the CDR3 is TGTGCCTCCCTTGTACTCCCGGGTGGCAGGGGCTACACCTTC. Its protein is CASLVLPGGRGYTF.

This chain joins TRBV7-9 and TRBJ2-7, with 7 bases that match TRBD1. V lost 5 bases and J lost 4; bases outside the gene matches: 8. CDR1 is SEHNR and CDR2 is FQNEAQ in the germline V gene (reference sequence). This CDR3 has 14 residues. CDR3 amino acids: CASSRTGTEYEQYF. The CDR3 nucleotides are TGTGCCAGCAGCAGAACCGGGACAGAGTACGAGCAGTACTTC.

The CDR3 sequence: CSERGRGAHTQYF. CDR3 nucleotide sequence: TGCAGTGAACGAGGGAGGGGGGCACATACGCAGTATTTT. The chain is built from TRBV20-1 and TRBJ2-3, with D possibly matching TRBD2 (7 bases). The CDR3 spans 13 residues. The ends were cut back, 7 bases at V and 7 bases at J, with 18 bases in the middle. CDR1 DFQATT and CDR2 SNEGSKA come from the germline V gene (reference sequence).

This rearrangement joins TRBV6-1 to TRBJ1-1, with D possibly TRBD1 on 6 matching bases. The CDR3 consists of 15 residues. Germline CDR1 and CDR2: MNHNS and SASEGT. Trimming cost V 6 bases and J 0 bases, with 14 bases left between them. The CDR3 here is CASRPKGGLNTEAFF. DNA of the CDR3: TGTGCCAGCAGACCAAAGGGGGGATTGAACACTGAAGCTTTCTTT.

The rearrangement joins TRBV6-5 to TRBJ1-6; D remains unclear. The V end lost 0 bases, the J end lost 7 bases, and 13 bases lay between the germline ends. The CDR3 runs to 16 residues. Germline loops: CDR1 MNHEY, CDR2 SVGAGI. DNA for the CDR3: TGTGCCAGCAGTTACTCGAGTTCGGGGAACAATTCACCCCTCCACTTT. This encodes CASSYSSSGNNSPLHF.